Shown below are 19 T cell receptor beta chains from a single sample sequenced in a study of beta chain features in type 1 diabetes. The study reverse transcribed the entire isolated RNA, so it sequenced expressed TCRB transcripts. Clones were read by immunoSEQ multiplex PCR, and TCRdb kept only the in-frame ones, dropping some. The sample lists hundreds of thousands of clones, roughly 31% seen once, with 0.06% to 0.07% in the top ten. Sequencing input: naive CD4+ T cells from blood. Receptor source: a man younger than 35 in good health.

The rearrangement links TRBV28 to TRBJ2-5; perhaps TRBD2 as D (6 bases). This CDR3 has 14 residues. Germline lookup yields CDR1 MDHEN and CDR2 SYDVKM. The V and J ends lost 6 bases and 1 base respectively, with 12 bases between them. This CDR3 is CASSPVGGQETQYF. CDR3 coding DNA: TGTGCCAGCAGCCCGGTGGGGGGCCAAGAGACCCAGTACTTC.

The chain carries TRBV19 and TRBJ2-1, with TRBD2 identical over 11 bases. J gave up 0 bases and V 4 bases, and 11 bases lay outside the gene matches. Looked up from germline, CDR1 is LNHDA and CDR2 is SQIVND (reference sequence). CDR3 length: 19 residues. This chain's CDR3 is CASSTLLAGAQSSYNEQFF. In DNA, the CDR3 is TGTGCCAGTAGTACATTACTAGCGGGAGCACAAAGCTCCTACAATGAGCAGTTCTTC.

This clone was detected a few times. V and J are TRBV7-2 and TRBJ2-1; D gene ambiguous. Per the germline V gene, CDR1 is SGHTA and CDR2 is FQGNSA. This CDR3 has 14 residues. V was cut by 1 base and J by 3 bases, with 7 bases left in between. The CDR3 here is CASSLVPLYNEQFF. CDR3 DNA: TGTGCCAGCAGCTTAGTTCCACTCTACAATGAGCAGTTCTTC. Filled out from reference TRBV7-2 and TRBJ2-1, the complete variable domain reads GAGVSQSPSNKVTEKGKDVELRCDPISGHTALYWYRQSLGQGLEFLIYFQGNSAPDKSGLPSDRFSAERTGGSVSTLTIQRTQQEDSAVYLCASSLVPLYNEQFFGPGTRLTVL.

This clone was seen a handful of times. This chain's CDR3 is CASSRLAGMNEQYF. The CDR3 DNA sequence: TGTGCCAGCAGCAGACTAGCGGGAATGAACGAGCAGTACTTC. The genes are TRBV7-2 and TRBJ2-7; TRBD2 agrees at 11 bases. V gave up 5 bases and J gave up 5 bases; unmatched junction bases: 5. Looked up from germline, CDR1 is SGHTA and CDR2 is FQGNSA. The CDR3 covers 14 residues.

This chain links TRBV7-9 with TRBJ2-1, with 9 bases that match TRBD2. This CDR3 comprises 15 residues. The trim removed 5 bases at V and 2 bases at J, leaving 4 bases unmatched. Germline assignment: CDR1 SEHNR and CDR2 FQNEAQ (reference sequence). The CDR3 is CASSRLADTYNEQFF. For the CDR3, the DNA is TGTGCCAGCAGCCGACTAGCGGATACCTACAATGAGCAGTTCTTC.

The chain carries TRBV6-6 and TRBJ2-7; D remains unclear. With 7 bases removed from V and 2 bases from J, the gap between germline ends came to 6 bases. Germline CDR1 MNHNY, CDR2 SVGAGI (reference sequence). The CDR3 runs 11 residues. CDR3 nucleotides: TGTGCCAGCACCTCAGCCTACGAGCAGTACTTC. Its translation: CASTSAYEQYF.

This sequence joins TRBV28 and TRBJ2-3, with 10 bases matching TRBD2. This CDR3 spans 16 amino acids. Germline V lookup: CDR1 MDHEN, CDR2 SYDVKM. J lost 5 bases, V lost 3 bases, and 8 bases had no gene match. CDR3 sequence reads: CASSFPRASGRDTQYF. DNA of the CDR3: TGTGCCAGCAGTTTCCCCAGGGCTAGCGGGAGAGATACGCAGTATTTT.

This clone was counted only a few times. This chain links TRBV7-9 with TRBJ1-4; a possible D gene is TRBD1 (6 bases). Germline CDR1 reads SEHNR; CDR2 reads FQNEAQ (reference sequence). Trimming cost V 6 bases and J 5 bases, with 13 bases left between them. The CDR3 spans 14 residues. For the CDR3, the DNA is TGTGCCAGCAGGGACGCAGGGGCGAATGAAAAACTGTTTTTT. This gives the protein CASRDAGANEKLFF. Using reference TRBV7-9 and TRBJ1-4 for the parts outside the CDR3, the full variable domain is DTGVSQNPRHKITKRGQNVTFRCDPISEHNRLYWYRQTLGQGPEFLTYFQNEAQLEKSRLLSDRFSAERPKGSFSTLEIQRTEQGDSAMYLCASRDAGANEKLFFGSGTQLSVL.

The V call is TRBV30, the J call TRBJ1-5; D is ambiguous. The V and J ends lost 0 bases and 0 bases respectively, with 9 bases between them. CDR3 length: 15 residues. Germline V gives CDR1 GTSNPN, CDR2 SVGIG (reference sequence). The CDR3 region has the DNA TGTGCCTGGAGTGTAGGGCAGATTAGCAATCAGCCCCAGCATTTT. Encoded protein: CAWSVGQISNQPQHF.

The chain couples TRBV15 to TRBJ1-1; possibly TRBD1 for D (6 bases). V dropped 1 base and J dropped 3 bases, with 12 bases sitting between them. Germline V gives CDR1 LNHNV, CDR2 YYDKDF (reference sequence). The length of the CDR3 is 15 residues. CDR3 coding DNA: TGTGCCACCAGCAGAGGTCAGGGGTGGGACACTGAAGCTTTCTTT. This encodes CATSRGQGWDTEAFF.

This sequence joins TRBV28 and TRBJ2-3; TRBD1 aligns across 7 bases. The CDR3 is 15 amino acids. Trimming removed 3 bases from V and 4 bases from J; junction bases left unmatched: 7. Per the germline V gene, CDR1 is MDHEN and CDR2 is SYDVKM. Here the CDR3 DNA reads TGTGCCAGCAGTTTCCCCGACAGGGATGCAGATACGCAGTATTTT. Protein product: CASSFPDRDADTQYF.

This clone was observed a handful of times. The rearrangement joins TRBV7-2 to TRBJ1-1; D is undetermined. The germline V gene has CDR1 SGHTA and CDR2 FQGNSA. This CDR3 contains 12 residues. Trimming left V 2 bases short and J 5 bases short, with 6 bases between. CDR3 protein: CASSLFRTEAFF. The CDR3 coding sequence is TGTGCCAGCAGCTTATTTCGGACTGAAGCTTTCTTT.

This chain uses TRBV5-4 with TRBJ2-3; TRBD1 might be the D (5 bases). The germline V and J ends were trimmed by 0 bases and 1 base, with 9 bases remaining between them. CDR1 and CDR2 (germline): SGHNT, YYREEE (reference sequence). CDR3 length: 15 residues. The CDR3 DNA reads TGTGCCAGCAGCTTGGGACAGCCTCGCACAGATACGCAGTATTTT. Protein: CASSLGQPRTDTQYF.

The genes are TRBV7-2 and TRBJ2-3, with 8 bases aligning to TRBD1. The germline V gene has CDR1 SGHTA and CDR2 FQGNSA. Trimming cost V 4 bases and J 4 bases; bases outside gene matches: 4. This CDR3 has 14 amino acids. The CDR3 sequence is CASSWDRRADTQYF. The DNA for the CDR3 is TGTGCCAGCAGCTGGGACAGGCGGGCAGATACGCAGTATTTT.

The sample holds a few counts of this clone. CDR3 DNA sequence: TGTGCCAGCAGCTTAGCTGCGGTTGGGGCCAACGTCCTGACTTTC. Protein: CASSLAAVGANVLTF. The J gene is TRBJ2-6, the V gene TRBV7-2; D not certain. V lost 0 bases, J lost 3 bases, and 6 bases lay in between. CDR3 size: 15 residues. The V gene's germline CDR1 is SGHTA and CDR2 FQGNSA.

There are a few counts of this clone. The J gene is TRBJ2-4, the V gene TRBV29-1; 11 bases agree with TRBD1. The length of the CDR3 is 13 residues. V lost 5 bases to trimming and J lost 6 bases; unmatched junction nucleotides: 3. The germline gives CDR1 SQVTM, CDR2 ANQGSEA. The CDR3 nucleotides read TGCAGCGTTCGGACAGGGGGCTTAAACATTCAGTACTTC. This encodes CSVRTGGLNIQYF.

This clone was seen more than once but under ten times. The genes are TRBV9 and TRBJ2-7; tentative D call: TRBD1 (5 bases). Trimming shortened V by 4 bases and J by 0 bases, and 17 bases separated the two germline ends. This CDR3 spans 16 amino acids. Germline assignment: CDR1 SGDLS and CDR2 YYNGEE. The CDR3 DNA reads TGTGCCAGCAGCCCCAGTCAGGGATCGAGCTCCTACGAGCAGTACTTC. As protein: CASSPSQGSSSYEQYF.

On this clone itself: The same CDR3 is also encoded by other DNA sequences in this sample. The rearrangement joins TRBV5-1 to TRBJ2-2; no reliable D call. The V end lost 0 bases, the J end lost 1 base, and 4 bases lay between the germline ends. The germline V gene encodes CDR1 SGHRS and CDR2 YFSETQ. The CDR3 is made up of 14 amino acids. CDR3 loop: CASSLGQNTGELFF. The CDR3, as DNA: TGCGCCAGCAGCTTGGGACAGAACACCGGGGAGCTGTTTTTT. Full variable domain (rest looked up from reference TRBV5-1 and TRBJ2-2): KAGVTQTPRYLIKTRGQQVTLSCSPISGHRSVSWYQQTPGQGLQFLFEYFSETQRNKGNFPGRFSGRQFSNSRSEMNVSTLELGDSALYLCASSLGQNTGELFFGEGSRLTVL.

This clone was found a few times. The chain uses TRBV7-2 and TRBJ2-3; D perhaps matches TRBD1 (6 bases). The V end was cut by 1 base, the J end by 4 bases, with 15 bases between. Per the germline V gene, CDR1 is SGHTA and CDR2 is FQGNSA. CDR3 length: 16 residues. The CDR3 sequence: CASSLGRGTTPDTQYF. CDR3 sequence (DNA): TGTGCCAGCAGCTTAGGCAGGGGCACGACCCCAGATACGCAGTATTTT.